These 25 T cell receptor beta chains originate from one sample sequenced in a study of shared clonotypes between healthy human individuals. The data were produced by immunoSEQ multiplex PCR, yet TCRdb's version contains in-frame clones alone and is incomplete. The sample contains under 85,000 clones, around 57% of which appear only once. The sequenced sample was memory CD8+ T cells sorted from blood. Subset described: CD45RO+ cells pooled with CCR7-negative TemRA cells. Source of these receptors: a man aged 30 to 45 in good health.

J is TRBJ2-1 and V is TRBV5-1, with 9 bases fitting TRBD2. The CDR3 covers 17 residues. Losses at the gene ends were 0 bases for V and 8 bases for J; bases not matched to a gene: 12. The V gene's germline CDR1 is SGHRS and CDR2 YFSETQ. DNA of the CDR3: TGCGCCAGCAGCTTGGCCTTGGATAGCGGGAGCTCTTATGAGCAGTTCTTC. Its translation is CASSLALDSGSSYEQFF.

The table lists this clone with a count of one. This chain links TRBV5-1 with TRBJ2-7, with D possibly matching TRBD1 (5 bases). The V end was cut by 3 bases, the J end by 4 bases, with 14 bases between. Germline V gene sequence: CDR1 SGHRS, CDR2 YFSETQ. The CDR3 has 14 amino acids. In nucleotides, the CDR3 is TGCGCCAGCAGCTCCAGGGCAGGCCCGTACGAGCAGTACTTC. Amino acid sequence: CASSSRAGPYEQYF.

V usage is TRBV19 and J usage is TRBJ2-3; D is unclear. Trimming shortened V by 1 base and J by 4 bases, and 9 bases separated the two germline ends. Per the germline V gene, CDR1 is LNHDA and CDR2 is SQIVND (reference sequence). This CDR3 has 14 amino acids. CDR3: CASSIGDGADTQYF. The DNA of the CDR3 is TGTGCCAGTAGTATAGGTGACGGAGCAGATACGCAGTATTTT.

V and J are TRBV7-9 and TRBJ2-3, with 7 bases lining up with TRBD2. The germline gives CDR1 SEHNR, CDR2 FQNEAQ (reference sequence). J gave up 2 bases and V 5 bases, and 4 bases lay outside the gene matches. This CDR3 spans 14 amino acids. Here the CDR3 reads CASSRSGFTDTQYF. The CDR3 DNA follows: TGTGCCAGCAGCCGTAGCGGGTTCACAGATACGCAGTATTTT.

V is TRBV7-9 and J is TRBJ2-5; no clear D. The CDR3 is 15 amino acids. Trimming shortened V by 1 base and J by 0 bases, and 9 bases separated the two germline ends. CDR1 and CDR2 from the germline V gene are SEHNR and FQNEAQ (reference sequence). CDR3 DNA sequence: TGTGCCAGCAGCTTAGTACCATCTTACCAAGAGACCCAGTACTTC. This sequence encodes CASSLVPSYQETQYF.

The V gene is TRBV25-1, the J gene TRBJ2-7; D might be TRBD1 (5 bases). This CDR3 region has 14 residues. The V end was cut by 3 bases, the J end by 0 bases, with 9 bases between. Germline-derived CDR1 and CDR2 are MGHDK and SYGVNS. The CDR3: CASSETDTSYEQYF. The CDR3, as DNA: TGTGCCAGCAGTGAGACGGACACCTCCTACGAGCAGTACTTC.

For the CDR3, the DNA is TGTGCCAGCAGCTTCGGCGTTCGGGGCCAAGAGACCCAGTACTTC. It encodes CASSFGVRGQETQYF. This rearrangement joins TRBV5-4 to TRBJ2-5, with a possible D match to TRBD2 (5 bases). Trimming pared 2 bases from V and 1 base from J, leaving 12 bases between. CDR1 SGHNT and CDR2 YYREEE come from the germline V gene (reference sequence). The CDR3 is 15 residues long.

This chain links TRBV20-1 with TRBJ1-4; the D gene is possibly TRBD1 (5 bases). V was clipped by 7 bases and J by 8 bases, with 5 bases between them. The germline V gene encodes CDR1 DFQATT and CDR2 SNEGSKA (reference sequence). This CDR3 comprises 9 residues. CDR3 nucleotides: TGCAGTGGGGGGGAAAAACTGTTTTTT. Protein sequence: CSGGEKLFF.

The genes are TRBV11-2 and TRBJ2-7; D possibly corresponds to TRBD2 (5 bases). CDR1 and CDR2 (germline): SGHAT, FQNNGV. CDR3 length equals 12 residues. V was shortened by 2 bases and J by 5 bases, with 7 bases between the two germline ends. The CDR3 loop is CASSLYGDEQYF. CDR3 in DNA: TGTGCCAGCAGCTTATACGGGGACGAGCAGTACTTC. Using reference TRBV11-2 and TRBJ2-7 for the parts outside the CDR3, the full variable domain is EAGVAQSPRYKIIEKRQSVAFWCNPISGHATLYWYQQILGQGPKLLIQFQNNGVVDDSQLPKDRFSAERLKGVDSTLKIQPAKLEDSAVYLCASSLYGDEQYFGPGTRLTVT.

Many counts were recorded for this clone. This same CDR3 is encoded by further DNA sequences in the sample. J is TRBJ2-7 and V is TRBV19; D not certain. In germline, CDR1 is LNHDA, CDR2 SQIVND (reference sequence). Trimming removed 4 bases from V and 2 bases from J, with 6 bases in between. The CDR3 totals 12 residues. The CDR3 DNA follows: TGTGCCAGTAGTACCGACACCTACGAGCAGTACTTC. Amino acids: CASSTDTYEQYF.

The table lists this clone with many counts. The gene calls are TRBV7-8 and TRBJ2-7; D perhaps matches TRBD1 (5 bases). Germline CDR1 is SGHVS and CDR2 is FQNEAQ. This CDR3 spans 15 amino acids. V dropped 6 bases and J dropped 1 base, with 16 bases sitting between them. In DNA form, the CDR3 reads TGTGCCAGCAGTTCTTCTGGCCAGGGATCCTACGAGCAGTACTTC. Protein product: CASSSSGQGSYEQYF.

The rearrangement joins TRBV7-9 to TRBJ2-7; TRBD2 is a possible D gene (5 bases). The CDR3 totals 12 residues. V was clipped by 5 bases and J by 6 bases, with 11 bases between them. The germline V gene encodes CDR1 SEHNR and CDR2 FQNEAQ (reference sequence). CDR3 coding DNA: TGTGCCAGCAGCCGAGGACTCTCCGAGCAGTACTTC. Protein: CASSRGLSEQYF. The entire variable domain, with the rest obtained from reference TRBV7-9 and TRBJ2-7, is as follows: DTGVSQNPRHKITKRGQNVTFRCDPISEHNRLYWYRQTLGQGPEFLTYFQNEAQLEKSRLLSDRFSAERPKGSFSTLEIQRTEQGDSAMYLCASSRGLSEQYFGPGTRLTVT.

This clone was observed at least ten times. The V gene is TRBV7-9, the J gene TRBJ1-2, with 11 bases lining up with TRBD1. The CDR3 has 15 residues. Germline CDR1 SEHNR, CDR2 FQNEAQ (reference sequence). The V and J ends lost 5 bases and 8 bases, in that order; junction bases with no gene match: 10. As DNA, the CDR3 is TGTGCCAGCAGCGGCCGGGACAGGGGGGTTCACGGCTACACCTTC. This codes for CASSGRDRGVHGYTF.

V gene TRBV7-8 combines with J gene TRBJ1-5, with a weak D call TRBD1 (5 bases). The CDR3 consists of 15 residues. V lost 5 bases and J lost 0, with 11 bases in between. CDR1 is SGHVS and CDR2 is FQNEAQ in the germline V gene. CDR3 DNA: TGTGCCAGCAGCCTTTGGGGGAATAGCAATCAGCCCCAGCATTTT. Translating gives CASSLWGNSNQPQHF.

This clone was seen more than once but under ten times. As DNA, the CDR3 is TGTGCCTCATATGGGGCGGGATACTACAATGAGCAGTTCTTC. Protein sequence: CASYGAGYYNEQFF. The gene calls are TRBV27 and TRBJ2-1, with a tentative D call TRBD2 (6 bases). The ends were cut back, 11 bases at V and 3 bases at J, with 17 bases in the middle. The CDR3 extends over 14 amino acids. Per germline, CDR1 MNHEY and CDR2 SMNVEV (reference sequence).

The table lists this clone with a few counts. J is TRBJ2-7 and V is TRBV27; 8 bases fit TRBD1. Per the germline V gene, CDR1 is MNHEY and CDR2 is SMNVEV (reference sequence). The V and J ends lost 5 bases and 2 bases, in that order; junction bases with no gene match: 5. The CDR3 is made up of 14 amino acids. CDR3: CASSDRGGPYEQYF. In nucleotides, the CDR3 is TGTGCCAGCAGTGACAGGGGTGGGCCCTACGAGCAGTACTTC.

The CDR3 region is CASSVDGSYEQYF. The DNA of the CDR3 is TGTGCCAGCAGCGTAGATGGCAGCTACGAGCAGTACTTC. The chain employs TRBV9 and TRBJ2-7; D unresolved. Germline V gene lookup returns CDR1 SGDLS and CDR2 YYNGEE. This CDR3 is 13 amino acids long. V lost 0 bases and J 3 bases, leaving 7 bases between the germline ends.

This chain joins TRBV7-2 and TRBJ2-7; TRBD1 matches at 7 bases. V gave up 2 bases and J gave up 1 base; unmatched junction bases: 5. In germline, CDR1 is SGHTA, CDR2 FQGNSA. This CDR3 comprises 15 residues. CDR3 DNA sequence: TGTGCCAGCAGCTTATCCCTGACAGGGTCCTACGAGCAGTACTTC. Its protein product is CASSLSLTGSYEQYF.

V usage is TRBV9 and J usage is TRBJ2-1; no reliable D call. The CDR3 covers 12 residues. Trimming took off 2 bases at V and 6 bases at J, with 6 bases between the two ends. Germline values: CDR1 SGDLS, CDR2 YYNGEE. CDR3 sequence: CASSVYGNEQFF. The DNA for the CDR3 is TGTGCCAGCAGCGTTTACGGCAATGAGCAGTTCTTC. Looking up the rest from reference TRBV9 and TRBJ2-1 gives the full variable domain: DSGVTQTPKHLITATGQRVTLRCSPRSGDLSVYWYQQSLDQGLQFLIQYYNGEERAKGNILERFSAQQFPDLHSELNLSSLELGDSALYFCASSVYGNEQFFGPGTRLTVL.

The rearrangement uses TRBV7-9 and TRBJ2-2; a weak D match, TRBD1 (7 bases). Germline V gene lookup returns CDR1 SEHNR and CDR2 FQNEAQ (reference sequence). The CDR3 runs to 16 residues. Trimming left V 5 bases short and J 4 bases short, with 17 bases between. The CDR3 protein is CASSPQGGSGTGELFF. For the CDR3, the DNA is TGTGCCAGCAGCCCCCAGGGGGGTTCAGGCACCGGGGAGCTGTTTTTT.

The chain uses TRBV29-1 and TRBJ1-2; maybe TRBD1 (6 bases). Germline V gives CDR1 SQVTM, CDR2 ANQGSEA. The germline V and J ends were trimmed by 0 bases and 8 bases, with 13 bases remaining between them. CDR3 length: 13 amino acids. For the CDR3, the DNA is TGCAGCGTTGAAGAATCAGGGGCTAGGGGCTACACCTTC. It specifies CSVEESGARGYTF.

This chain connects TRBV7-9 to TRBJ2-5, with D perhaps matching TRBD1 (6 bases). Trimming shortened V by 5 bases and J by 6 bases, and 16 bases separated the two germline ends. The CDR3 is made up of 14 amino acids. Germline assignment: CDR1 SEHNR and CDR2 FQNEAQ (reference sequence). The CDR3 protein is CASSLVGASQTQYF. The CDR3 coding sequence is TGTGCCAGCAGCCTGGTGGGGGCCAGTCAGACCCAGTACTTC.

This chain connects TRBV4-3 to TRBJ2-7, with TRBD2 identical over 8 bases. Germline CDR1 is LGHNA and CDR2 is YSLEER. V was pared by 0 bases and J by 6 bases, with 19 bases of the junction left unmatched. This CDR3 has 19 residues. In DNA form, the CDR3 reads TGCGCCAGCAGCCAAGATATGCCCGCAGCGGGAGCTTTAAGCTCCGAGCAGTACTTC. Its translation: CASSQDMPAAGALSSEQYF.

The chain uses TRBV7-9 and TRBJ1-3; D not resolved. Germline CDR1 SEHNR, CDR2 FQNEAQ (reference sequence). V lost 4 bases and J lost 0, with 16 bases in between. This CDR3 contains 17 residues. This chain's CDR3 is CASSYRLPPSSGNTIYF. For the CDR3, the DNA is TGTGCCAGCAGCTACCGCCTTCCACCTAGCTCTGGAAACACCATATATTTT.

Comments on this clone: At the DNA level, this CDR3 is encoded by other sequences in the same sample as well. The chain employs TRBV7-6 and TRBJ2-3; D unresolved. V gave up 2 bases and J gave up 5 bases, with 8 bases separating them. This CDR3 contains 13 residues. The germline V gene encodes CDR1 SGHVS and CDR2 FNYEAQ. The CDR3 here is CASSLNLGDTQYF. The CDR3, as DNA: TGTGCCAGCAGCTTAAACCTCGGAGATACGCAGTATTTT.